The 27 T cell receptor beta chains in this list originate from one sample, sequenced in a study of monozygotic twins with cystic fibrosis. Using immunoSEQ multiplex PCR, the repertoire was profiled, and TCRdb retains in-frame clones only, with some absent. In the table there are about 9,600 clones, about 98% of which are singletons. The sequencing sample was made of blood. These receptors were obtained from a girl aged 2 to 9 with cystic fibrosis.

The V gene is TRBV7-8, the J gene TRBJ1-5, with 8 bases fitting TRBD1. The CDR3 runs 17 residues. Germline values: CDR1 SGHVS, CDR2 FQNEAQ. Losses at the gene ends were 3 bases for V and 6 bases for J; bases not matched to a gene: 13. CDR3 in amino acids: CASSFLPTSTGVQPQHF. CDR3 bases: TGTGCCAGCAGCTTCCTTCCGACCTCGACAGGGGTTCAGCCCCAGCATTTT.

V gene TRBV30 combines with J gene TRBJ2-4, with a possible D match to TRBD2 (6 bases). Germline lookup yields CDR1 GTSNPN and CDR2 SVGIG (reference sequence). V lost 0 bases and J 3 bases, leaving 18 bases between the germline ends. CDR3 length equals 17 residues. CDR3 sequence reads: CAWSVIKGREDKNIQYF. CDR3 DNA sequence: TGTGCCTGGAGTGTTATTAAGGGCAGGGAGGACAAAAACATTCAGTACTTC.

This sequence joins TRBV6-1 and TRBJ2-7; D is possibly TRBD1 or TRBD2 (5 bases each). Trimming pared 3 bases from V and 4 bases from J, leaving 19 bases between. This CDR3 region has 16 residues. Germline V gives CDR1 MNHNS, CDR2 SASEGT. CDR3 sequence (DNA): TGTGCCAGCAGTGACCCCCCGGGGACCTGGCCTTACGAGCAGTACTTC. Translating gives CASSDPPGTWPYEQYF.

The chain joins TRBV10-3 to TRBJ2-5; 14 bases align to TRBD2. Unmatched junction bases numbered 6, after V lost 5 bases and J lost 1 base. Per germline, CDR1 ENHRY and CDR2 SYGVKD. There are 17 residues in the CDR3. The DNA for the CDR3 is TGTGCCATCAGTTCGGGACTAGCGGGAGTGGTCCAAGAGACCCAGTACTTC. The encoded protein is CAISSGLAGVVQETQYF.

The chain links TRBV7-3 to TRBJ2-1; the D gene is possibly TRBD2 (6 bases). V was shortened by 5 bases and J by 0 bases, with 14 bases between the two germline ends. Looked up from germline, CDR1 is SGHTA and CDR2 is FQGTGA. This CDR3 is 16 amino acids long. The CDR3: CASSPTVAASYNEQFF. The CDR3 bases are TGTGCCAGCAGCCCAACGGTAGCGGCCTCCTACAATGAGCAGTTCTTC.

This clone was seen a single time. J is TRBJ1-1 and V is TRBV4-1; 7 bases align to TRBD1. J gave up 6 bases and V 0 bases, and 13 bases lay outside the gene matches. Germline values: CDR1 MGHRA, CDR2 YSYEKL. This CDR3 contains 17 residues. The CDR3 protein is CASSQELIIQGEAEAFF. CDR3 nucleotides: TGCGCCAGCAGCCAAGAACTCATCATTCAGGGGGAGGCTGAAGCTTTCTTT.

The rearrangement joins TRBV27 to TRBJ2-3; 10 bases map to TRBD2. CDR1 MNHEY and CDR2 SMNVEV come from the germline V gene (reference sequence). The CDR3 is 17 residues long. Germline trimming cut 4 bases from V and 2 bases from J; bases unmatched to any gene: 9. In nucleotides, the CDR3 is TGTGCCAGCAGTTCCAGCGGGAGGGCGATATTCACAGATACGCAGTATTTT. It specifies CASSSSGRAIFTDTQYF.

The CDR3 loop reads CASSIFRGAGGEQFF. CDR3 DNA: TGTGCCAGTAGTATATTTCGGGGGGCCGGGGGTGAGCAGTTCTTC. V gene TRBV19 combines with J gene TRBJ2-1, with a tentative D call TRBD2 (7 bases). Germline CDR1 LNHDA, CDR2 SQIVND (reference sequence). This CDR3 has 15 residues. V lost 2 bases, J lost 9 bases, and 17 bases lay in between.

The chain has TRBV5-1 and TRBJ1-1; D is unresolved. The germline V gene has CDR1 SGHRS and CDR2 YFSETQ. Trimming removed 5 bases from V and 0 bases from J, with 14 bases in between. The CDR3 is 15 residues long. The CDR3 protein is CASRERALMNTEAFF. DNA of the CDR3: TGCGCCAGCAGGGAGAGGGCGCTAATGAACACTGAAGCTTTCTTT.

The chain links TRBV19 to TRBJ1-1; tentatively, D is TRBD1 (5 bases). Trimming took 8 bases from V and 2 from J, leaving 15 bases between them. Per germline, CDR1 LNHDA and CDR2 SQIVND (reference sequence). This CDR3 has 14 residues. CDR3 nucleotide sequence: TGTGCCAGTTCGGTGGGCAGGGCTAACACTGAAGCTTTCTTT. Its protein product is CASSVGRANTEAFF.

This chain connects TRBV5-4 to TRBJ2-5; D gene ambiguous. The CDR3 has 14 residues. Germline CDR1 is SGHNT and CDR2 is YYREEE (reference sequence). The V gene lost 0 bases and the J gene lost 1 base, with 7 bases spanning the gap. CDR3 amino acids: CASSLGGVQETQYF. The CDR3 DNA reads TGTGCCAGCAGCTTGGGAGGTGTCCAAGAGACCCAGTACTTC.

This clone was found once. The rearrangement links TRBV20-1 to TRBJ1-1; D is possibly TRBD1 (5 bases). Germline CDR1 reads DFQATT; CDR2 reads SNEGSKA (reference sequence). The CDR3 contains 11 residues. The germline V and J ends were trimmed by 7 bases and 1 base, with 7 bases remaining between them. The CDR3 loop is CSGGTNTEAFF. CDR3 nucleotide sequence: TGCAGTGGGGGGACGAACACTGAAGCTTTCTTT.

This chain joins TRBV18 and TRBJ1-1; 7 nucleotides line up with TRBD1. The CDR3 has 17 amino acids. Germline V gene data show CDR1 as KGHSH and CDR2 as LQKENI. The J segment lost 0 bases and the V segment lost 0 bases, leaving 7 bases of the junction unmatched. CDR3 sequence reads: CASSPPARGGMNTEAFF. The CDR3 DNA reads TGTGCCAGCTCACCACCGGCCAGGGGGGGGATGAACACTGAAGCTTTCTTT.

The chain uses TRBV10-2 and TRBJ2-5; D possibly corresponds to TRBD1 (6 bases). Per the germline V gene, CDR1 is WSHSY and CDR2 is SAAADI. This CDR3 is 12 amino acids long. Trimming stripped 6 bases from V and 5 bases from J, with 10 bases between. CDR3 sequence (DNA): TGCGCCAGCAGACAGGGTACGGAGACCCAGTACTTC. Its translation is CASRQGTETQYF.

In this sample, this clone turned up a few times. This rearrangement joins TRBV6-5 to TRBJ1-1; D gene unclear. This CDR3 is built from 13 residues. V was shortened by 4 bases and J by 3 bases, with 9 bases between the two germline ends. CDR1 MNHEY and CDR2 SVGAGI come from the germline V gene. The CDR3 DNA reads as TGTGCCAGCAGTTCCCCGGCGGACACTGAAGCTTTCTTT. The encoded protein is CASSSPADTEAFF.

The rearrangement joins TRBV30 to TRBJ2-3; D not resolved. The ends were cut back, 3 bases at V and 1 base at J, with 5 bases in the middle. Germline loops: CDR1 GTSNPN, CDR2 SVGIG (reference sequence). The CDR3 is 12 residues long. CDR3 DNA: TGTGCCTGGAGCCGCGGCACAGATACGCAGTATTTT. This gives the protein CAWSRGTDTQYF.

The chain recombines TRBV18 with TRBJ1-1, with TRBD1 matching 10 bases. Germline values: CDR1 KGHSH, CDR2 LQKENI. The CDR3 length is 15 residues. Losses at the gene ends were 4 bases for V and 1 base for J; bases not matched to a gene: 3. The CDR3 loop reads CASSRGQGGNTEAFF. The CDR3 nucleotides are TGTGCCAGCTCACGTGGACAGGGGGGGAACACTGAAGCTTTCTTT.

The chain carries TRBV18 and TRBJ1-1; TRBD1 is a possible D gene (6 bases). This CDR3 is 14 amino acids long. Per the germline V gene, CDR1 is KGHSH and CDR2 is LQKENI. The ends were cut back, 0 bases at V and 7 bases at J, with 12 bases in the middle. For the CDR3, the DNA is TGTGCCAGCTCACCACCGAAGGGGGGGATTGAAGCTTTCTTT. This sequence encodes CASSPPKGGIEAFF.

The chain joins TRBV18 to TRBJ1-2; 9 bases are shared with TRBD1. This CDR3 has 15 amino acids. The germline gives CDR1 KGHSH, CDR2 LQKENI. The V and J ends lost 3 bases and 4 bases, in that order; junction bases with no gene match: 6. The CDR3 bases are TGTGCCAGCTCACCCACGGGGACAGGGAGCTATGGCTACACCTTC. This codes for CASSPTGTGSYGYTF.

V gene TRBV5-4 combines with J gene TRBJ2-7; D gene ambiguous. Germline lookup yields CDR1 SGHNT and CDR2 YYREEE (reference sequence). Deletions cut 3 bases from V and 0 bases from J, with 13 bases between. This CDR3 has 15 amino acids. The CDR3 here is CASSYMGASSYEQYF. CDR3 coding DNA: TGTGCCAGCAGCTATATGGGTGCTAGCTCCTACGAGCAGTACTTC.

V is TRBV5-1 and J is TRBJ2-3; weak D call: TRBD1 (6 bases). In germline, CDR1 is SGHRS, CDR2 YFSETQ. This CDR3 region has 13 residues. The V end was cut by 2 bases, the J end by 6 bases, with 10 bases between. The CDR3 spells CASSFSGVDTQYF. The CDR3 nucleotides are TGCGCCAGCAGCTTCTCAGGGGTGGATACGCAGTATTTT.

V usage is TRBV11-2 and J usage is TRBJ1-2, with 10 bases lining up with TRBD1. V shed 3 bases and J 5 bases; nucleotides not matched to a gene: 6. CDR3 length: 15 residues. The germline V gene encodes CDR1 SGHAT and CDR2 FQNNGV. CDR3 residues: CASSLDPGQGYGYTF. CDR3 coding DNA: TGTGCCAGCAGCTTGGACCCGGGACAGGGGTATGGCTACACCTTC.

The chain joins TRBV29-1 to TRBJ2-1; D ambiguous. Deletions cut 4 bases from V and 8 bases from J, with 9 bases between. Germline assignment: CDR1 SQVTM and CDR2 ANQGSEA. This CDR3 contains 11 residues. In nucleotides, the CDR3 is TGCAGCGTTGGGCTGGCGGATGAGCAGTTCTTC. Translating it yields CSVGLADEQFF.

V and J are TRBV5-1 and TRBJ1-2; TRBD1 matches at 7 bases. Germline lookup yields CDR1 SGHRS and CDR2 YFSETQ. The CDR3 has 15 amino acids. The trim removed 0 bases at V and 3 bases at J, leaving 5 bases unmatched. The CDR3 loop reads CASSLERGLDYGYTF. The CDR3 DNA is TGCGCCAGCAGCTTGGAGAGGGGGCTGGACTATGGCTACACCTTC.

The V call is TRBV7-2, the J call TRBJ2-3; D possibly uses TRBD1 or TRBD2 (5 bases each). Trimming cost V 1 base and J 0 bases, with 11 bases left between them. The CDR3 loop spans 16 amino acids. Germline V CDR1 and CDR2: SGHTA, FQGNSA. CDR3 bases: TGTGCCAGCAGCTTAGTAAACGGGGCAAGCACAGATACGCAGTATTTT. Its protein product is CASSLVNGASTDTQYF.

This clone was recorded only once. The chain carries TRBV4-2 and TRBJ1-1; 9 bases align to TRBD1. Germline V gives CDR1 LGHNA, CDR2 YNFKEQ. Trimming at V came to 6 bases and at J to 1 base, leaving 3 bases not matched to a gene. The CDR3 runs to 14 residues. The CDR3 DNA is TGTGCCAGCAGGACGGGACAGGGGAACACTGAAGCTTTCTTT. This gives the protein CASRTGQGNTEAFF.

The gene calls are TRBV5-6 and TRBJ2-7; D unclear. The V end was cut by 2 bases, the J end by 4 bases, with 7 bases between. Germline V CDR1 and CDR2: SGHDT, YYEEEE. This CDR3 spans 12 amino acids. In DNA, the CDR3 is TGTGCCAGCAGCTTTCAATTGTACGAGCAGTACTTC. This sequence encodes CASSFQLYEQYF.